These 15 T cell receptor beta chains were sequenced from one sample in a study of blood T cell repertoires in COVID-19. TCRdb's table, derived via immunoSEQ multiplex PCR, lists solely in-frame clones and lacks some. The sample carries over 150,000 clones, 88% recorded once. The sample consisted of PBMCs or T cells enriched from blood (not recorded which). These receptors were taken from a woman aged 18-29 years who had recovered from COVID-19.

CDR3 coding DNA: TGTGCCAGCAGCTTATTTATGGGGCAGGGGGCGAACATGAACACTGAAGCTTTCTTT. This encodes CASSLFMGQGANMNTEAFF. V usage is TRBV7-9 and J usage is TRBJ1-1, with TRBD1 matching 8 bases. This CDR3 spans 19 amino acids. The V gene's germline CDR1 is SEHNR and CDR2 FQNEAQ (reference sequence). The V segment lost 2 bases and the J segment 0 bases; nucleotides outside the gene matches: 14.

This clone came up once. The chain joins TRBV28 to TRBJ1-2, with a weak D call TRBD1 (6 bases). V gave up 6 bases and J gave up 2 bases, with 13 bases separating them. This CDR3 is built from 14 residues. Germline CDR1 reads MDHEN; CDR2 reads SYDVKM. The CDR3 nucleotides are TGTGCCAGCAGCATGAACAGGGTAAACTATGGCTACACCTTC. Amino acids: CASSMNRVNYGYTF.

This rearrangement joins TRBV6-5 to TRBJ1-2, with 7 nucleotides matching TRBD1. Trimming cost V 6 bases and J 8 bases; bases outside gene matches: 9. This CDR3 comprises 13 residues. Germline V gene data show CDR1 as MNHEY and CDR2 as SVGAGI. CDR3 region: CASRNDRVGGYTF. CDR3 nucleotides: TGTGCCAGCAGAAACGACAGGGTCGGGGGCTACACCTTC.

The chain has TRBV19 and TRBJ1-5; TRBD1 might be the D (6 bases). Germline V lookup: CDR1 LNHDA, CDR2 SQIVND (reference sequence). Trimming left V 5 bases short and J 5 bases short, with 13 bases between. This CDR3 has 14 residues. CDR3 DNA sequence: TGTGCCAGTAGTCCACAGGGTCGGGATCAGCCCCAGCATTTT. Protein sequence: CASSPQGRDQPQHF.

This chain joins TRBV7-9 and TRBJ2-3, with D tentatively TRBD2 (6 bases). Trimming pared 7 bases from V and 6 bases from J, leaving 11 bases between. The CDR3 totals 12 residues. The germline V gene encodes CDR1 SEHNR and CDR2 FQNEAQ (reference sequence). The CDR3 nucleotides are TGTGCCAGCACCGAACTAGCCGATACGCAGTATTTT. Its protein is CASTELADTQYF.

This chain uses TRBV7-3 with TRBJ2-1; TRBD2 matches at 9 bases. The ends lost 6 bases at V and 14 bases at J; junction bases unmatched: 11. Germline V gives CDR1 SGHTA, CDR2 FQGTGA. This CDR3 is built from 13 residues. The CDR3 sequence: CASSSGTSSPKFF. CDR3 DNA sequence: TGTGCCAGCAGTTCCGGGACTAGCTCCCCTAAGTTCTTC.

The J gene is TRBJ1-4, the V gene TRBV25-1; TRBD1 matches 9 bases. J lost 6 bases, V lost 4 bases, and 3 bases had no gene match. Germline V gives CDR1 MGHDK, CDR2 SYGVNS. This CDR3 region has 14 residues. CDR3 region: CASSAGTGYEKLFF. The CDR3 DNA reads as TGTGCCAGCAGTGCCGGGACAGGGTATGAAAAACTGTTTTTT.

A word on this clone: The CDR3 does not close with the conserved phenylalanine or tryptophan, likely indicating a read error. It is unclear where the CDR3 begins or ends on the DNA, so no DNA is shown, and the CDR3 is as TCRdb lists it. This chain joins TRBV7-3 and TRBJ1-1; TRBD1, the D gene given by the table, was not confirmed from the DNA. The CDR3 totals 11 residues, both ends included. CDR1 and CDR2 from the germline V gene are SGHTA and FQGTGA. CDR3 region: CAGKPGQGVGC.

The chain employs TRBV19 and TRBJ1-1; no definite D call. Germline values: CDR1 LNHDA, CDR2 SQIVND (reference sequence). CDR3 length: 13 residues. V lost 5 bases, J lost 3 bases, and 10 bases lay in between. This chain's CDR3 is CASSDVGDTEAFF. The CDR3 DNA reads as TGTGCCAGTAGTGACGTCGGGGACACTGAAGCTTTCTTT. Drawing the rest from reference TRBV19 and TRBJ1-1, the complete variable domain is DGGITQSPKYLFRKEGQNVTLSCEQNLNHDAMYWYRQDPGQGLRLIYYSQIVNDFQKGDIAEGYSVSREKKESFPLTVTSAQKNPTAFYLCASSDVGDTEAFFGQGTRLTVV.

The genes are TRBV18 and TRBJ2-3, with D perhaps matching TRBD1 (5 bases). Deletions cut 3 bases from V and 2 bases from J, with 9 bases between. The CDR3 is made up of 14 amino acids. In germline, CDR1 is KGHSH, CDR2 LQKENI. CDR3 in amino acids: CASSPQGPTDTQYF. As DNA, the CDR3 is TGTGCCAGCTCACCGCAGGGCCCCACAGATACGCAGTATTTT.

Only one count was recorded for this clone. The chain's CDR3 is CASRYNGGPNTEAFF. The DNA of the CDR3 is TGTGCCAGCAGGTATAATGGGGGCCCCAACACTGAAGCTTTCTTT. The V gene is TRBV6-5, the J gene TRBJ1-1, with a weak D call TRBD1 (6 bases). The CDR3 is 15 amino acids. Germline values: CDR1 MNHEY, CDR2 SVGAGI. V lost 6 bases, J lost 2 bases, and 16 bases lay in between.

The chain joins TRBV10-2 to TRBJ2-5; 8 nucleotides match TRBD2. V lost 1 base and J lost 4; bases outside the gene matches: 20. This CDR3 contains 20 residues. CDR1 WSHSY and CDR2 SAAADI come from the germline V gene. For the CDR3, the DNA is TGCGCCAGCAGTGAGTATGGTAGCGGGATGGGACTCCTCACTGGAGAGACCCAGTACTTC. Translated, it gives CASSEYGSGMGLLTGETQYF.

Here the CDR3 DNA reads TGTGCCAGTAGCCCAGGGTGGGCCACTGAAGCTTTCTTT. Translation gives CASSPGWATEAFF. The chain uses TRBV19 and TRBJ1-1, with D possibly TRBD1 on 5 matching bases. Trimming took 6 bases from V and 4 from J, leaving 12 bases between them. Germline assignment: CDR1 LNHDA and CDR2 SQIVND (reference sequence). The CDR3 is made up of 13 amino acids.

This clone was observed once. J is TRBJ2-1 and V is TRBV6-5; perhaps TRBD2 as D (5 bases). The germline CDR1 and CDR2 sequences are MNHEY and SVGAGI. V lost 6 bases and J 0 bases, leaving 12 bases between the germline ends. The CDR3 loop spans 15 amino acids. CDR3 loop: CASSKDSFSYNEQFF. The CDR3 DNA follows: TGTGCCAGCAGCAAGGACTCCTTCTCCTACAATGAGCAGTTCTTC.

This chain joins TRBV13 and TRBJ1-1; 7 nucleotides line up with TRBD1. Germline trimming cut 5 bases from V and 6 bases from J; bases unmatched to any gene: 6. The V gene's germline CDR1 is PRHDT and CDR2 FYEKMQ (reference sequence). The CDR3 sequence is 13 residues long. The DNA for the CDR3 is TGTGCCAGCAGCAGTTGGGACAGCTCTGAAGCTTTCTTT. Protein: CASSSWDSSEAFF. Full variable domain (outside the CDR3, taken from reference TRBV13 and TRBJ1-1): AAGVIQSPRHLIKEKRETATLKCYPIPRHDTVYWYQQGPGQDPQFLISFYEKMQSDKGSIPDRFSAQQFSDYHSELNMSSLELGDSALYFCASSSWDSSEAFFGQGTRLTVV.